The text below deals with one T cell receptor beta chain. This sample was taken from a study of blood T cell repertoires in COVID-19. Overall study context: PBMCs, B-cell-depleted T cells, or T cells were the source of the cDNA or gDNA that made up the material.

Generated by immunoSEQ multiplex PCR, the TCRdb table keeps only in-frame clones and is missing some. The data show some 70,000 clones, about 91% seen once. Seattle's cohort entered during active infection and was followed longitudinally. V lost 3 bases, J lost 13 bases, and 12 bases lay in between. The CDR3 totals 12 residues. CDR1 and CDR2 from the germline V gene are MGHDK and SYGVNS. V gene TRBV25-1 combines with J gene TRBJ2-2; weak D call: TRBD1 (5 bases). The sample was peripheral blood. The origin of this receptor is a man between 35 and 55 years old with COVID-19, enrolled during active disease. The CDR3 DNA follows: TGTGCCAGCAGTGACCTCGACAGAAGGCTGTTTTTT. This codes for CASSDLDRRLFF.